A single sample gave rise to the 24 T cell receptor beta chains below, sequenced in a study of T-cell reconstitution after alpha-beta-depleted transplantation in children. A TCRbeta library incorporating unique molecular identifiers was prepared. From the PCR reads, TCRdb called clonotypes with MiXCR, one entry per CDR3 protein. The sample lists about 130,000 distinct CDR3 sequences, roughly 9.7% occurring once. This material consisted of PBMCs, mostly from graft donor cells, taken 180 days after TCRalphabeta/CD19-depleted stem cell transplant. The origin of the receptors is a girl less than two years old who had a stem cell transplant for combined immunodeficiency, so the T cells may come from the graft donor.

This clonotype appeared a few times. V usage is TRBV11-2 and J usage is TRBJ2-2, with a possible D match to TRBD2 (7 bases). Germline V gene data show CDR1 as SGHAT and CDR2 as FQNNGV. The CDR3 length is 16 residues. The V end was cut by 6 bases, the J end by 4 bases, with 18 bases between. The CDR3 DNA is TGTGCCAGCAGATTTGCCGGGGGGCGTATCACCGGGGAGCTGTTTTTT. This sequence encodes CASRFAGGRITGELFF.

This rearrangement joins TRBV3-1 to TRBJ2-3; 13 nucleotides match TRBD2. The V segment lost 6 bases and the J segment 1 base; nucleotides outside the gene matches: 10. CDR3 length equals 18 residues. CDR1 is LGHDT and CDR2 is YNNKEL in the germline V gene (reference sequence). Here the CDR3 DNA reads TGTGCCAGCAGACTACTAGCGGGAGGGAGGTTTGGCACAGATACGCAGTATTTT. As protein: CASRLLAGGRFGTDTQYF.

This clonotype was picked up a small number of times. The V gene is TRBV9, the J gene TRBJ2-2, with unresolved D. Trimming left V 1 base short and J 5 bases short, with 12 bases between. CDR1 and CDR2 (germline): SGDLS, YYNGEE. This CDR3 spans 15 amino acids. The DNA for the CDR3 is TGTGCCAGCAGCGTATTGCCCGAAAAGACCGGGGAGCTGTTTTTT. It encodes CASSVLPEKTGELFF.

On this clonotype itself: Being one base from a much bigger clone, this may be a read error. J is TRBJ2-3 and V is TRBV29-1, with TRBD1 matching 8 bases. The V gene's germline CDR1 is SQVTM and CDR2 ANQGSEA. The CDR3 consists of 14 residues. Trimming cost V 8 bases and J 3 bases; bases outside gene matches: 10. Here the CDR3 reads CSIQGVYMTDTQYF. In DNA, the CDR3 is TGCAGCATACAGGGGGTATACATGACAGATACGCAGTATTTT.

Notes on this clonotype: One end of the junction varies from germline; a read error may be responsible. The rearrangement uses TRBV20-1 and TRBJ2-7; D possibly corresponds to TRBD1 (5 bases). The CDR3 is 14 residues long. The germline V gene encodes CDR1 DFQATT and CDR2 SNEGSKA (reference sequence). The chain's CDR3 is CSAREPGQGYEQYF. The CDR3 DNA follows: TGCAGTGCTAGAGAGCCAGGACAAGGCTACGAGCAGTACTTT.

This clonotype was seen many times. V usage is TRBV29-1 and J usage is TRBJ2-3; 9 nucleotides match TRBD2. The CDR3 has 14 amino acids. CDR1 SQVTM and CDR2 ANQGSEA come from the germline V gene. V was pared by 1 base and J by 1 base, with 0 bases of the junction left unmatched. CDR3 nucleotide sequence: TGCAGCGTTGAAGGACTAGCGGGCACAGATACGCAGTATTTT. Its translation is CSVEGLAGTDTQYF.

The rearrangement joins TRBV12-3 or TRBV12-4 to TRBJ1-3; D gene unclear. V was shortened by 2 bases and J by 0 bases, with 5 bases between the two germline ends. The CDR3 has 14 amino acids. CDR3 residues: CASSLRFSGNTIYF. In DNA, the CDR3 is TGTGCCAGCAGTTTAAGATTCTCTGGAAACACCATATATTTT.

This clonotype has ten or more counts. This chain links TRBV29-1 with TRBJ1-1; D unresolved. This CDR3 is built from 12 residues. The germline V gene encodes CDR1 SQVTM and CDR2 ANQGSEA. V lost 7 bases and J lost 0, with 9 bases in between. CDR3 in amino acids: CSASILNTEAFF. The DNA for the CDR3 is TGCAGCGCCTCAATTCTGAACACTGAAGCTTTCTTT.

The rearrangement uses TRBV6-1 and TRBJ1-3; TRBD1 might be the D (6 bases). There are 15 residues in the CDR3. Trimming left V 10 bases short and J 0 bases short, with 16 bases between. From germline, CDR1 is MNHNS and CDR2 SASEGT. As DNA, the CDR3 is TGTGCCAACAGAGACAGGAGTCGCTCTGGAAACACCATATATTTT. This codes for CANRDRSRSGNTIYF.

The chain joins TRBV15 to TRBJ2-3; 8 nucleotides agree with TRBD2. Germline V gene lookup returns CDR1 LNHNV and CDR2 YYDKDF (reference sequence). The CDR3 has 16 amino acids. V shed 2 bases and J 5 bases; nucleotides not matched to a gene: 9. The CDR3 coding sequence is TGTGCCACCAGCAGAAGACTAGCGAGACGATTAGATACGCAGTATTTT. Protein sequence: CATSRRLARRLDTQYF.

The rearrangement joins TRBV7-9 to TRBJ2-3; D might be TRBD1 (5 bases). The CDR3 runs 16 residues. Germline V gene sequence: CDR1 SEHNR, CDR2 FQNEAQ (reference sequence). V was clipped by 0 bases and J by 0 bases, with 10 bases between them. The CDR3 reads CASSLAQGLSTDTQYF. The CDR3 nucleotides are TGTGCCAGCAGCTTAGCGCAGGGCCTCAGCACAGATACGCAGTATTTT.

This clonotype has just a few counts. This rearrangement joins TRBV20-1 to TRBJ2-7; 10 positions match TRBD2. CDR3 size: 13 residues. CDR1 and CDR2 from the germline V gene are DFQATT and SNEGSKA (reference sequence). V dropped 4 bases and J dropped 6; count of bases not matched to a gene: 6. Here the CDR3 DNA reads TGCAGTGCTAAGGAACGACTAGCGGGCGAGCAGTACTTC. Its protein is CSAKERLAGEQYF.

V usage is TRBV5-1 and J usage is TRBJ2-7; tentative D call: TRBD2 (5 bases). Germline CDR1 reads SGHRS; CDR2 reads YFSETQ. V lost 4 bases and J lost 4, with 24 bases in between. The CDR3 covers 17 residues. CDR3 sequence reads: CASSPASQVGKRYEQYF. The CDR3 coding sequence is TGCGCCAGCAGCCCAGCGTCGCAGGTCGGGAAGAGGTACGAGCAGTACTTC.

This clonotype was observed a handful of times. The V call is TRBV12-3 or TRBV12-4, the J call TRBJ1-2, with TRBD1 as a possible D gene (6 bases). V lost 9 bases and J lost 5, with 19 bases in between. The CDR3 totals 14 residues. The CDR3 DNA follows: TGTGCCAGTAAATGGGGAGACAGGTCTTATGGCTACACCTTC. Translated, it gives CASKWGDRSYGYTF.

The rearrangement uses TRBV29-1 and TRBJ2-5; D unclear. This CDR3 spans 13 amino acids. Germline V gene lookup returns CDR1 SQVTM and CDR2 ANQGSEA. V was trimmed by 7 bases and J by 5 bases, leaving 17 bases between them. For the CDR3, the DNA is TGCAGCGGCCGGGCCCCCCTAAGGGAGACCCAGTACTTC. Its protein product is CSGRAPLRETQYF.

The J gene is TRBJ2-7, the V gene TRBV10-3; TRBD1 aligns across 10 bases. The CDR3 has 12 amino acids. V lost 8 bases to trimming and J lost 3 bases; unmatched junction nucleotides: 1. Germline V gene data show CDR1 as ENHRY and CDR2 as SYGVKD. CDR3 DNA sequence: TGTGCCATCGGGACAGGGGACTACGAGCAGTACTTC. Its protein is CAIGTGDYEQYF.

The chain links TRBV5-6 to TRBJ2-3; 7 positions agree with TRBD2. The CDR3 has 17 amino acids. The V segment lost 2 bases and the J segment 0 bases; nucleotides outside the gene matches: 9. Looked up from germline, CDR1 is SGHDT and CDR2 is YYEEEE. The CDR3 coding sequence is TGTGCCAGCAGCTTATTAACTAGCGTCTTTAGCACAGATACGCAGTATTTT. It encodes CASSLLTSVFSTDTQYF.

This clonotype was recorded a few times. Compared with germline, one end of the junction differs, possibly owing to a read error. This chain joins TRBV2 and TRBJ2-1; 7 bases align to TRBD2. This CDR3 comprises 12 residues. The germline V gene has CDR1 SNHLY and CDR2 FYNNEI. The DNA for the CDR3 is TGTGCCAGCAGTGAAATAGGTCCCCGGGGGGTCTTC. Protein product: CASSEIGPRGVF. Full variable domain (outside the CDR3, taken from reference TRBV2 and TRBJ2-1): EPEVTQTPSHQVTQMGQEVILRCVPISNHLYFYWYRQILGQKVEFLVSFYNNEISEKSEIFDDQFSVERPDGSNFTLKIRSTKLEDSAMYFCASSEIGPRGVFGPGTRLTVL.

This clonotype was seen a handful of times. This rearrangement joins TRBV5-1 to TRBJ1-3; D is uncertain. This CDR3 contains 15 residues. Germline-derived CDR1 and CDR2 are SGHRS and YFSETQ. V was pared by 0 bases and J by 0 bases, with 7 bases between. The CDR3 loop is CASSLGSGSGNTIYF. The CDR3 DNA follows: TGCGCCAGCAGCTTGGGCAGCGGCTCTGGAAACACCATATATTTT.

In regard to this clonotype: Just one base apart from a much larger clone, this may be a read error. The rearrangement joins TRBV7-2 to TRBJ2-7; TRBD1 agrees at 10 bases. CDR1 is SGHTA and CDR2 is FQGNSA in the germline V gene. The V segment lost 7 bases and the J segment 4 bases; nucleotides outside the gene matches: 10. This CDR3 has 15 amino acids. CDR3 protein: CASNSSTGGEYEQYF. In DNA form, the CDR3 reads TGTGCCAGCAACTCCTCGACAGGGGGCGAATACGAGCAGTACTTC.

This clonotype appeared a few times. The V call is TRBV20-1, the J call TRBJ2-6; 12 nucleotides line up with TRBD1. V shed 1 base, J shed 2 bases, and the junction held 0 bases outside the gene matches. This CDR3 contains 16 residues. Germline V gene sequence: CDR1 DFQATT, CDR2 SNEGSKA (reference sequence). The CDR3 is CSARGDRGPGANVLTF. The CDR3 DNA reads TGCAGTGCTAGAGGGGACAGGGGGCCTGGGGCCAACGTCCTGACTTTC.

The chain couples TRBV5-1 to TRBJ2-7; 11 positions agree with TRBD2. The CDR3 sequence is 15 residues long. From germline, CDR1 is SGHRS and CDR2 YFSETQ. V was pared by 2 bases and J by 5 bases, with 6 bases of the junction left unmatched. This chain's CDR3 is CASSLLAGASHEQYF. CDR3 DNA: TGCGCCAGCAGCTTACTAGCGGGGGCTTCCCACGAGCAGTACTTC.

This clonotype was observed a few times. The J gene is TRBJ2-7, the V gene TRBV29-1, with D perhaps matching TRBD1 (7 bases). CDR3 length equals 14 residues. Trimming left V 4 bases short and J 1 base short, with 14 bases between. Germline V lookup: CDR1 SQVTM, CDR2 ANQGSEA. This CDR3 reads CSVGGTAGSYEQYF. The CDR3 coding sequence is TGCAGCGTTGGGGGGACAGCGGGTTCCTACGAGCAGTACTTC.

The chain is built from TRBV20-1 and TRBJ2-3, with D maybe TRBD1 (5 bases). The CDR3 spans 13 residues. Germline CDR1 reads DFQATT; CDR2 reads SNEGSKA (reference sequence). V lost 3 bases and J 3 bases, leaving 10 bases between the germline ends. The DNA for the CDR3 is TGCAGTGCTAGCAAACCAGGGACAGATACGCAGTATTTT. It encodes CSASKPGTDTQYF.